This section outlines one TCR beta chain sequence together with its context. Germline loops: CDR1 SGHRS, CDR2 YFSETQ. CDR3 length: 15 amino acids. V was shortened by 2 bases and J by 1 base, with 10 bases between the two germline ends. These data are taken from a study of shared clonotypes between healthy human individuals. The assay was immunoSEQ multiplex PCR, and TCRdb's table has in-frame clones only and misses some. Counted here are approximately 1.5 million clones, around 98% occurring once; the ten biggest clones make up roughly 0.4%. This chain connects TRBV5-1 to TRBJ1-5; D possibly corresponds to TRBD1 (6 bases). The sample taken for sequencing was naive CD4+ T cells sorted from blood. Subset: CD45RA+ positively selected. This sequence originates from a man aged 25 to 40 in good health. CDR3 sequence: CASSFGDKSNQPQHF. CDR3 DNA: TGCGCCAGCAGCTTCGGGGACAAAAGCAATCAGCCCCAGCATTTT.